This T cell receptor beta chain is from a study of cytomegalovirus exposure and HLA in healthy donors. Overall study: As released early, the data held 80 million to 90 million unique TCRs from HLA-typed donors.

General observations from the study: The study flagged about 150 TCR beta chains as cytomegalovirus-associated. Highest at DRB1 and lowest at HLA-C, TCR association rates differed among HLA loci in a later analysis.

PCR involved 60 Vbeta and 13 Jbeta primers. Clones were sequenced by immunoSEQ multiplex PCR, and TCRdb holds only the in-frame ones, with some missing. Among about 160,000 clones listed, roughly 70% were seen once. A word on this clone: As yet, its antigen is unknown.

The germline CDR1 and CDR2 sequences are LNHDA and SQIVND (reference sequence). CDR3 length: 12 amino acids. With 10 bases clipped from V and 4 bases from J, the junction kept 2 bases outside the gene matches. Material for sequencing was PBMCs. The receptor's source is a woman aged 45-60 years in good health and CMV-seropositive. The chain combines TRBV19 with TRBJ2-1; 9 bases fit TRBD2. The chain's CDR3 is CATLAGYNEQFF. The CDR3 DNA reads TGTGCCACCCTAGCGGGGTACAATGAGCAGTTCTTC.